This T cell receptor (beta chain) was found in a study of blood T cells in healthy people across ages. The CDR3 is 13 amino acids. Germline loops: CDR1 DFQATT, CDR2 SNEGSKA (reference sequence). Trimming removed 3 bases at V and 4 bases at J, with 12 bases between. A second PCR, run for about 7 to 11 cycles, used a sample-barcoded 5' primer plus a J-beta primer mix. Every cDNA molecule bore a tag from a template-switch adaptor containing 12 random nucleotides. TCRdb called the 5' RACE reads again in MiXCR, with one record for every CDR3 protein. The profile shows about 780,000 distinct CDR3 sequences, about a quarter of them singletons. This clonotype was observed a handful of times. Its antigen remains unidentified. Study-wide points: Underestimates were what the diversity estimates from one million T cells were considered to be.

This sample was also put to use in a study of T cells of mothers and their children. That paper adds: The cDNA synthesis received all extracted RNA, at about 1.5 ug per 15 ul. Unrelated mother-child pairs always had slightly, but never significantly, lower normalized overlap than related pairs.

This clonotype was obtained from a boy between 10 and 17 years old in good health. Sequenced material: blood. The chain has TRBV20-1 and TRBJ1-2; D remains unclear. As DNA, the CDR3 is TGCAGTGCTAGGGCCCGGGCGGGCTATGGCTACACCTTC. This codes for CSARARAGYGYTF.